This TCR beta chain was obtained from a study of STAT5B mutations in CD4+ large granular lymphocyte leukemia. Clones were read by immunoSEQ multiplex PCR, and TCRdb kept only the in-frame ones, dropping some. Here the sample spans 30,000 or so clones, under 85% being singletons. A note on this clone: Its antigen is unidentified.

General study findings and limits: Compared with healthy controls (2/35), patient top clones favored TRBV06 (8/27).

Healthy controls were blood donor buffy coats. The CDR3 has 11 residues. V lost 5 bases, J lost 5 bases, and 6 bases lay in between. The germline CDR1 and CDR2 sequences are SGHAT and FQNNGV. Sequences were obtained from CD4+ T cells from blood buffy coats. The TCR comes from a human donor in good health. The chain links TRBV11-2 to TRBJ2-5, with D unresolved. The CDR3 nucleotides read TGTGCCAGCAGCGCAACCGAGACCCAGTACTTC. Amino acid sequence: CASSATETQYF.